Sequencing of this T cell receptor beta chain was carried out in a study of cytomegalovirus exposure and HLA in healthy donors (TCRdb year 2017). In the study overall: An earlier analysis of several hundred of the donors reported 250 to 300 Gb of sequence data and 100 million to 130 million unique TCR beta sequences from approximately 180 million T cells. An early release covering approximately 600 HLA-typed donors comprised roughly 300 gigabases of sequencing data and around 80 million unique TCR sequences. To decide whether each TCR beta V gene segment behaved as functional or pseudogenic, an earlier analysis of over 500 of the donors relied on high-throughput TCR beta sequencing. To study patterns of TCR occurrence, a later analysis re-analyzed previously published TCR beta repertoires from several hundred donors and added high-resolution HLA genotyping. The aim of the study was to test whether cataloging public T cell receptors could identify signatures of past pathogen exposure. Typing coverage varied by locus: roughly 620-640 donors for A, B, C, DRB1 and DQB1; more than 500 for DQA1; approximately 570 for DPA1; around 450 for DPB1. Roughly 5 DR-DQ haplotypes were treated as single units for association and clustering because of strong linkage in the cohort. High-throughput TCR immunosequencing, statistical association of individual TCRs with disease status, and machine learning were combined to predict cytomegalovirus infection status. Rather than using new phenotypic data, the later analysis identified candidate immune exposures from TCR beta sequences and from how often those sequences occurred across donors. The study profiled the T cell repertoires of 550 to 700 subjects by immunosequencing and related them to cytomegalovirus serostatus. Among some 400 genotyped donors of the cohort, an average of roughly 230,000 unique TCR beta nucleotide sequences was sequenced per donor, of which about 18% were non-productive. Donor age, sex, ethnicity and CMV serostatus were collected together with the repertoire data. The genetic ancestry cluster associated with self-reported Caucasian donors included 81% of the roughly 380 genotyped donors. In addition to the first cohort of approximately 650 subjects, a separate validation cohort of around 110 different subjects was used. In a later genetic analysis, genome-wide SNP genotypes for 398 of the 666 donors were used, and that subset was treated as a discovery cohort. All discovery cohort repertoires had been generated using a single sequencing platform. HLA typing included class I and class II loci at four-digit resolution. General findings and caveats noted by the study authors: Sequencing depth was assumed to be roughly uniform across donors in the presence/absence analyses, though that assumption may not hold. In vitro tests confirmed that a few of the cytomegalovirus-associated TCR beta chains recognize cytomegalovirus antigens. In a later analysis, TCR association rates were found to vary across HLA loci, with the most associated TCRs seen for DRB1 alleles and the fewest for HLA-C alleles. In a later analysis, several top co-occurrence clusters were reported to appear linked to parvovirus B19, influenza, CMV and Epstein-Barr virus. Linkage disequilibrium might explain the correlated functional status among segregating V segments, but an unknown experimental factor could not be ruled out. Because counts were too low, about 15 rarely observed V segments, including chromosome 9 orphons, were left out of the earlier analysis of approximately 500 of the donors. When HLA alleles, especially DR and DQ, strongly co-occurred, TCR associations were difficult to assign to individual alleles. In an earlier analysis of 500 to 650 of the donors, most TCR beta V segments appeared in productive rearrangements about 90% or about 30% of the time, broadly matching IMGT annotations. A cluster of highly shared sequence variants was judged likely to represent a technical artifact of the sequencing pipeline. CMV serostatus was the only immune exposure information available for the cohort. It was suggested by the authors that the approach could potentially be generalized to other disease states and immunological phenotypes. An association between a missense DCLRE1C variant and V-gene and J-gene trimming of TCR beta chains was found in a later genetic analysis and replicated in an independent cohort. According to a later genetic analysis, donors in an Asian-associated ancestry cluster had fewer N-insertions in productive TCRs than the roughly 700-donor mean. A further reported finding was that TCR beta sequences accurately predicted the HLA-A and HLA-B alleles for most subjects in the first cohort. The cohort was sequenced for TCR beta chains only, and without alpha or paired-chain data the features that could be detected were limited. The classifier was reported to diagnose cytomegalovirus status with high specificity and sensitivity in both the original and validation cohorts. Some IMGT-functional V segments, including TRBV6-2 and TRBV6-3, could not be told apart with the 87-base-pair reads, so those segments were excluded. Compared with equally common non-associated chains, HLA-associated TCR beta chains in a later analysis were more clonally expanded and had lower generation probabilities. While some public TCRs were present in many individuals, most TCR sequences turned up only very rarely across donors. In a later analysis, most CMV-associated TCR beta chains were found to appear HLA-restricted, with HLA associations seemingly driven largely by CMV exposure. In the study, about 150 TCR beta chains were listed as associated with cytomegalovirus. At a false discovery rate of 0.05, a later analysis linked 15,000 to 20,000 TCR beta sequences to specific HLA alleles. HLA typing was unavailable for some donors at each locus, so association tests used only the typed subset.

CDR1 and CDR2 (SNHLY, FYNNEI) derive from the germline V gene. From the cysteine up to the phenylalanine, the CDR3 has a length of 11 residues. Kept here is only the CDR3 DNA, which spans 33 bases and is read in frame from base 1. The V end loses 8 bases and the J end loses 8 bases, and a stretch of 12 bases separates them. The library was produced with the immunoSEQ multiplex PCR assay. A mixture of 60 forward primers for TCR Vbeta segments and 13 reverse primers for TCR Jbeta segments was used in the multiplex PCR. The CDR3 region of rearranged TCR beta genes was amplified from genomic DNA by a multiplex PCR assay. Amplified TCR beta libraries were sequenced as 87-base-pair reads on the Illumina HiSeq System. On the study's bioinformatics: Across the 600 to 700 repertoires, a later analysis counted approximately 83 million unique TCR beta chains, roughly 11 million of which were shared by at least two donors. Raw reads were error-corrected and collapsed into unique sequences with a nearest-neighbor algorithm that merged closely related sequences to remove PCR and sequencing errors. To assign V, D and J gene segments, CDR3 sequences were aligned to IMGT reference sequences. Each retained sequence needed at least a six-nucleotide match to both a V gene segment and a J gene segment. Rearrangements were called productive when the CDR3 lacked stop codons and stayed in frame with V and J; all others were non-productive. Following IMGT convention, CDR3 was defined as the stretch from the second conserved V-encoded cysteine up to the conserved J-encoded phenylalanine. In an earlier analysis of around 570 of the donors, sequences lacking an unambiguous match to a single V gene segment were excluded. An earlier analysis of several hundred of the donors called V segments functional above 56.7% productive rearrangements and segregating when the between-donor standard deviation exceeded 5%. A statistical classification framework was developed to diagnose cytomegalovirus status using the catalog of TCR beta chain sequences. In a later analysis, TCR nucleotide sequences were compared against IMGT/GENE-DB human TR gene sequences so that V and J genes could be assigned. The TCRdist pipeline was used in a later analysis to assign CDR3 sequences and most-parsimonious VDJ recombination scenarios. In a later analysis, each TCR beta chain was defined by its CDR3 amino acid sequence together with its V-gene family, and reads without a unique V-gene family were excluded. As a way to deal with suspected cross-contamination and a sequencing artifact, a later analysis dropped approximately 590 nucleotide sequences that were highly shared and had low generation probability. In a later analysis, a clonal expansion index was calculated for each public chain from normalized within-repertoire ranks of inferred template counts. Generation probabilities in a later analysis came from a VDJ recombination model fitted to out-of-frame rearrangements, and those results were checked against IGoR. Hypergeometric tests were used in a later analysis to score TCR-TCR, TCR-HLA and TCR-CMV co-occurrence, with a repertoire-size bias correction applied to the TCR pairs. To estimate false discovery rates, a later analysis permuted the HLA or CMV assignments 20 times. A later analysis grouped co-occurring TCRs with DBSCAN, adding TCRdist sequence similarity when clustering within HLA-allele-positive subsets. For co-occurrence clustering, repertoires with fewer than 30,000 or more than 120,000 public chains were excluded, along with a handful of repertoires with anomalous nucleotide sharing. TCRdb re-hosts the immuneACCESS table, in-frame sequences only. Its copies lack some clones; in the studies checked, an unresolved V gene accounts for under half of them, and the cause for the rest is not known. That table gives V, J and clone size, and the DNA gave D and trimming. For this sample there are approximately 120,000 clones; 70% to 80% appear just once. The top ten clonotypes cover around 1.8% of the sample.

In total, 630 or so healthy bone marrow donors made up the cohort. At the time of sampling, all cohort members were nominally healthy, though unrecorded immune exposures were likely present. The donor was CMV seronegative and belonged to the group of several hundred seronegative cohort members. Every donor gave a peripheral blood sample, and the peripheral blood mononuclear cells from that sample were used for TCR beta sequencing. The Qiagen DNeasy Blood Extraction Kit was used to extract genomic DNA from the blood cell samples. Regarding this clone: Its antigen has not been determined. There are no base qualities to consult, and no much larger clone falls within one base.

Sequenced input: PBMCs. This clonotype was obtained from a man in his forties or fifties in good health and CMV-seronegative. This chain joins TRBV2 to TRBJ1-2; 5 matching bases give a weak D call of TRBD1. CDR3 loop: CASGQGRGYTF. DNA sequence: TGTGCCAGCGGGCAGGGCAGAGGCTACACCTTC.